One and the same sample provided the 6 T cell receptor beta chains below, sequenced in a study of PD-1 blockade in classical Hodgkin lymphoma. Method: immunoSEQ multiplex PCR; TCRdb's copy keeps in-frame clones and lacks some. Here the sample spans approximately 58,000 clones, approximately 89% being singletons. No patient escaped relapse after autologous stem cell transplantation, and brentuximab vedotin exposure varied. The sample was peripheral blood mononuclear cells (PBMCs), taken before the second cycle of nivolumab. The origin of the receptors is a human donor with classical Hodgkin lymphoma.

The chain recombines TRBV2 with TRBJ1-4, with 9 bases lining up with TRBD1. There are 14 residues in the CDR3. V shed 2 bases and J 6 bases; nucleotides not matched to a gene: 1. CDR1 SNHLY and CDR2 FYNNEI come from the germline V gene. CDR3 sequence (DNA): TGTGCCAGCAGTGAATGGACAGGGGATGAAAAACTGTTTTTT. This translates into CASSEWTGDEKLFF.

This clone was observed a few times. The DNA of the CDR3 is TGTGCCAGCAGGGGTCGGCCAGGAGATATGAACACTGAAGCTTTCTTT. The encoded protein is CASRGRPGDMNTEAFF. The V gene is TRBV6-6, the J gene TRBJ1-1; D gene unclear. V lost 6 bases and J lost 0, with 17 bases in between. Germline V lookup: CDR1 MNHNY, CDR2 SVGAGI (reference sequence). The CDR3 sequence is 16 residues long.

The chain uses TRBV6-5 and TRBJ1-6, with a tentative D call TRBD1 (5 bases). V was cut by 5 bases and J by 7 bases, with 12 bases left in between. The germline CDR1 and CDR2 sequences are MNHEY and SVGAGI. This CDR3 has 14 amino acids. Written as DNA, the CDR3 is TGTGCCAGCAGTCCGACAGCATTCAATTCACCCCTCCACTTT. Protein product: CASSPTAFNSPLHF.

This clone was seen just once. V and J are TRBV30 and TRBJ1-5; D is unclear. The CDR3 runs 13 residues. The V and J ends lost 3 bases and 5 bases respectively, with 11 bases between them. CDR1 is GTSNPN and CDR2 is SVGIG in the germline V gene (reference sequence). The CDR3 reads CAWRGDPYQPQHF. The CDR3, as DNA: TGTGCCTGGAGGGGTGATCCCTATCAGCCCCAGCATTTT.

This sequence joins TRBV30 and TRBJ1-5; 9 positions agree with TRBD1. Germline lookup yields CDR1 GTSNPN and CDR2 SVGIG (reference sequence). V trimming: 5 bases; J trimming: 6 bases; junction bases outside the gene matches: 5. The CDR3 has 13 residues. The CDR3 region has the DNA TGTGCCTGGGGACAGGGGAATGGTCAGCCCCAGCATTTT. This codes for CAWGQGNGQPQHF.

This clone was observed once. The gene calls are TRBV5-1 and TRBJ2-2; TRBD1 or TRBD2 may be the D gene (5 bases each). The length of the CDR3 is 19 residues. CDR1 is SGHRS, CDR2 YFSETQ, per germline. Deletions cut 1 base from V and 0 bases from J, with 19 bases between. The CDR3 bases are TGCGCCAGCAGCTTGTCTCCTGGCCAACGGGACGCGAACACCGGGGAGCTGTTTTTT. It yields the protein CASSLSPGQRDANTGELFF.